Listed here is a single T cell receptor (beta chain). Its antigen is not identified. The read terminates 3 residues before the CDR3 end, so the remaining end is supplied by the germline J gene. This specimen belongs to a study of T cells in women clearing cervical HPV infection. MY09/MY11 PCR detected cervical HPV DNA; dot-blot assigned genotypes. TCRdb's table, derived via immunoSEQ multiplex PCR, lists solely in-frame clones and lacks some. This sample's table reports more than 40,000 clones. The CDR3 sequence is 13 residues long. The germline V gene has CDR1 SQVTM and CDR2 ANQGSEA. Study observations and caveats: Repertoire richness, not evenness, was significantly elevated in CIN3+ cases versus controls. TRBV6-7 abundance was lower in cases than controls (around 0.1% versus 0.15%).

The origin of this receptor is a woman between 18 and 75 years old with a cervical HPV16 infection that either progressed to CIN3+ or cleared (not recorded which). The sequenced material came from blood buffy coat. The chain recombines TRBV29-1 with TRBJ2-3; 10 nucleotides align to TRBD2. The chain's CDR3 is CSVEDLSGGAQYF. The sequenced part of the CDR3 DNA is TGCAGCGTTGAAGATTTAAGCGGGGGGGCG.